These T cell receptor beta chains were read from a single sample in a study of early T cells in non-severe SARS-CoV-2 infection. Each CDR3 protein gets one entry after TCRdb re-called the 5' RACE reads with MiXCR. The sample yields 20,000 to 25,000 distinct CDR3 sequences, about 5% seen once. Sequenced material: whole blood. Receptors were obtained from an adult who was a healthcare worker with PCR-confirmed SARS-CoV-2 infection or an uninfected control (not recorded which). Each CDR3 is given with its conserved first and last residue. D genes are given only for firm matches. A clone size is listed for some rows: how often the clone was seen (once, few, many), or a class if it is expanded.

clone_size,d_call,j_call,v_call,cdr3_nt,cdr3_aa
few,.,TRBJ2-7,TRBV10-3,TGTGCCATCAAGGCGAATATGCTGATGCCATCAAGCTCCTACGAGCAGTACTTC,CAIKANMLMPSSSYEQYF
few,.,TRBJ2-7,TRBV11-2,TGTGCCAGCAGTCAACTGTACTCGGGACCCCCCGAGCAGTACTTC,CASSQLYSGPPEQYF
medium-sized,.,TRBJ2-7,TRBV3-1,TGTGCCAGCAGCCATGGAGGGGCCTACGAGCAGTACTTC,CASSHGGAYEQYF
.,.,TRBJ1-2,TRBV7-8,TGTGCCAGCAGCTTAGGTGATCTTGAGGGCACCTTC,CASSLGDLEGTF
many,TRBD1,TRBJ1-5,TRBV7-9,TGTGCCAGCAGCTTGGGGACAGGGGTTAATCAGCCCCAGCATTTT,CASSLGTGVNQPQHF
many,TRBD2,TRBJ2-3,TRBV20-1,TGCAGTGCTAAACTAGCGGGGTCGGCAGATACGCAGTATTTT,CSAKLAGSADTQYF
few,TRBD1,TRBJ2-7,TRBV12-3/TRBV12-4,TGTGCCAGCAGTTCTCCTTCCGGGACAGGGACCTACGAGCAGTACTTC,CASSSPSGTGTYEQYF
few,.,TRBJ2-7,TRBV7-2,TGTGCCAGCAGCCCACGACAGAGCTACGAGCAGTACTTC,CASSPRQSYEQYF
many,TRBD1,TRBJ1-1,TRBV18,TGTGCCAGCTCACCACGGACAGGTTGGAACACTGAAGCTTTCTTT,CASSPRTGWNTEAFF
many,.,TRBJ2-2,TRBV6-5,TGTGCCAGCAGTCCCCTAAGGGTAACCGGGGAGCTGTTTTTT,CASSPLRVTGELFF
many,.,TRBJ2-1,TRBV28,TGTGCCAGCAGGTCATATGAGCAGTTCTTC,CASRSYEQFF
few,TRBD2,TRBJ2-7,TRBV12-3/TRBV12-4,TGTGCCAGCAGTTTAGCGGGGGGGACCGACCTGAGGGAGCAGTACTTC,CASSLAGGTDLREQYF
many,.,TRBJ1-5,TRBV7-9,TGTGCCAGCAGCCCAACGGGGGCCAGTCATCAGCCCCAGCATTTT,CASSPTGASHQPQHF
many,.,TRBJ1-3,TRBV11-2,TGTGCCAGCAGCCAACAAGGCGGAAACACCATATATTTT,CASSQQGGNTIYF
.,.,TRBJ1-3,TRBV18,TGTGCCAGCTCACCCGGCAGCTCCTCTGGAAACACCATATATTTT,CASSPGSSSGNTIYF
many,.,TRBJ2-7,TRBV11-2,TGTGCCAGCAGCTTAGATTCACAGTACTACGAGCAGTACTTC,CASSLDSQYYEQYF
many,.,TRBJ1-2,TRBV3-1,TGTGCCAGCAGCCAAGGAGGCCGGACCTATGGCTACACCTTC,CASSQGGRTYGYTF
many,.,TRBJ2-6,TRBV7-8,TGTGCCAGCAGCTTAGGGACTCCCTCTGGGGCCAACGTCCTGACTTTC,CASSLGTPSGANVLTF
few,TRBD1,TRBJ2-5,TRBV20-1,TGCAGTGCTAGACAGGGGGCCGCGGAGACCCAGTACTTC,CSARQGAAETQYF
.,.,TRBJ2-1,TRBV3-1,TGTGCCAGCAGCCAAGTGATCGGGGGTGAGCAGTTCTTC,CASSQVIGGEQFF
many,.,TRBJ1-1,TRBV7-6,TGTGCCAGCAGCGCTAGGGGTGGAGAAGCTTTCTTT,CASSARGGEAFF
many,TRBD1,TRBJ1-1,TRBV10-3,TGTGCCATCGGACAGGGCCTAGAGAACACTGAAGCTTTCTTT,CAIGQGLENTEAFF
.,TRBD2,TRBJ2-2,TRBV7-3,TGTGCCAGCAGCTCAGGACTAGCGAGGTGGACCGGGGAGCTGTTTTTT,CASSSGLARWTGELFF
many,.,TRBJ2-7,TRBV20-1,TGCAGTGCCACCCTGTCCCTCTACGAGCAGTACTTC,CSATLSLYEQYF
.,TRBD2,TRBJ2-1,TRBV4-3,TGCGCCAGCAGCCAAGGGGCTAGGCTAGCGGGCGGGAGCTCCTACAATGAGCAGTTCTTC,CASSQGARLAGGSSYNEQFF
many,.,TRBJ1-4,TRBV11-2,TGTGCCAGCAGCTCCCCACCCCCAGATCAGGCGCAGAATGAAAAACTGTTTTTT,CASSSPPPDQAQNEKLFF
many,TRBD1,TRBJ2-7,TRBV6-5,TGTGCCAGCCATAGGACAGGGGACAGGTACGAGCAGTACTTC,CASHRTGDRYEQYF
many,.,TRBJ1-3,TRBV7-9,TGTGCCAGCAGCTCTCGTCGGGGGGCGCTTTCGGGAAACACCATATATTTT,CASSSRRGALSGNTIYF
many,.,TRBJ2-7,TRBV20-1,TGCAGTGCTAGTCGGGCCGAATGGGCCGAGCAGTACTTC,CSASRAEWAEQYF
many,.,TRBJ2-2,TRBV7-9,TGTGCCAGCAGCGGTCTGGGGGCGAACACCGGGGAGCTGTTTTTT,CASSGLGANTGELFF
many,.,TRBJ2-2,TRBV6-2/TRBV6-3,TGTGCCAGCATTCGGGACTTGAACACCGGGGAGCTGTTTTTT,CASIRDLNTGELFF
medium-sized,.,TRBJ1-5,TRBV2,TGTGCCAGCAGTGAAGGGACAGTTAGCAATCAGCCCCAGCATTTT,CASSEGTVSNQPQHF
.,.,TRBJ1-1,TRBV7-2,TGTGCCAGCAGCTTCGGCAGGGCTAGCACTGAAGCTTTCTTT,CASSFGRASTEAFF
many,TRBD2,TRBJ2-5,TRBV5-4,TGTGCCAGCAGCTTGAAAATAGCGGGGGTTGAGACCCAGTACTTC,CASSLKIAGVETQYF
many,.,TRBJ2-7,TRBV4-3,TGCGCCAGCAGCCTGGCCCCCAACTACGAGCAGTACTTC,CASSLAPNYEQYF
many,.,TRBJ1-1,TRBV3-1,TGTGCCAGCAGCCAAGATAAAAGGACTGAAGCTTTCTTT,CASSQDKRTEAFF
many,.,TRBJ1-2,TRBV3-1,TGTGCCAGCAGCCCTCCCCAGGGAACCTATGGCTACACCTTC,CASSPPQGTYGYTF
many,.,TRBJ1-6,TRBV20-1,TGCAGTGCTAGAGGGCCCCTGACAGCTGCAATAAATTCACCCCTCCACTTT,CSARGPLTAAINSPLHF
.,TRBD1,TRBJ2-1,TRBV28,TGTGCCAGCAGGGGACAGATTCTTCACAATGAGCAGTTCTTC,CASRGQILHNEQFF
many,.,TRBJ2-7,TRBV11-2,TGTGCCAGCAGCTTAGGGGCTCCCCTTTACGAGCAGTACTTC,CASSLGAPLYEQYF
few,.,TRBJ2-5,TRBV7-7,TGTGCTAGCAGCGAACCAGGGGACCAAGAGACCCAGTACTTC,CASSEPGDQETQYF